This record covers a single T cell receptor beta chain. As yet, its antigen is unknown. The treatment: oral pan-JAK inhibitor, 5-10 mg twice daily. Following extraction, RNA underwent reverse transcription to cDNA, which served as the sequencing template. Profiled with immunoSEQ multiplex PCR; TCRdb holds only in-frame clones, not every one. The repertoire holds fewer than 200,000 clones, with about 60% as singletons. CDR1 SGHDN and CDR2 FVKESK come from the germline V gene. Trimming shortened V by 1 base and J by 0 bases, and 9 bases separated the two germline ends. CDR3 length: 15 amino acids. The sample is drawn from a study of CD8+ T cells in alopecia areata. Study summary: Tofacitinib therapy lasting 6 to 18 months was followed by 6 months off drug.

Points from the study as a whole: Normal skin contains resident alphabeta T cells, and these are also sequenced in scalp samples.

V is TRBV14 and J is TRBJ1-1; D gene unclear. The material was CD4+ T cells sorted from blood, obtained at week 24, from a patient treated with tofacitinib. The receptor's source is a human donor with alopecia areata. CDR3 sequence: CASSQVLQVNTEAFF. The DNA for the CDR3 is TGTGCCAGCAGCCAAGTCCTGCAGGTGAACACTGAAGCTTTCTTT.